Shown below are 7 T cell receptor beta chains from a single sample sequenced in a study of early T cells in non-severe SARS-CoV-2 infection. TCRdb reprocessed the 5' RACE reads via MiXCR and lists one record per CDR3 protein. The table lists about 35,000 distinct CDR3 sequences, over 4.5% of them singletons. Sequencing was carried out using whole blood. Every receptor here comes from an adult who was a healthcare worker with PCR-confirmed SARS-CoV-2 infection or an uninfected control (not recorded which).

This clonotype came up many times. This chain connects TRBV30 to TRBJ2-1; a weak D match, TRBD1 (6 bases). The V gene lost 3 bases and the J gene lost 10 bases, with 31 bases spanning the gap. This CDR3 has 18 residues. Germline values: CDR1 GTSNPN, CDR2 SVGIG (reference sequence). The CDR3 sequence is CAWSRHPSGTSPPTEQFF. In DNA, the CDR3 is TGTGCCTGGAGCAGGCACCCATCCGGGACATCTCCCCCGACGGAGCAGTTCTTC.

This clonotype has ten or more counts. The DNA for the CDR3 is TGTGCCAGTAGTATACCCCGGGGACGGAGCACAGATACGCAGTATTTT. Amino acid sequence: CASSIPRGRSTDTQYF. V is TRBV19 and J is TRBJ2-3; D tentatively fits TRBD1 or TRBD2 (5 bases each). V lost 2 bases and J 0 bases, leaving 12 bases between the germline ends. The CDR3 consists of 16 residues. CDR1 LNHDA and CDR2 SQIVND come from the germline V gene (reference sequence).

This clonotype was counted only a few times. This rearrangement joins TRBV29-1 to TRBJ2-3; unclear D gene. Germline loops: CDR1 SQVTM, CDR2 ANQGSEA. The CDR3 sequence is 14 residues long. Trimming pared 1 base from V and 0 bases from J, leaving 8 bases between. The CDR3 DNA reads TGCAGCGTTGAAGGCTCCTCTAGCACAGATACGCAGTATTTT. Its protein product is CSVEGSSSTDTQYF.

This clonotype was seen many times. The V call is TRBV12-3 or TRBV12-4, the J call TRBJ1-2; possibly TRBD1 for D (5 bases). V gave up 4 bases and J gave up 8 bases, with 14 bases separating them. The CDR3 extends over 13 amino acids. As DNA, the CDR3 is TGTGCCAGCAGTTCGAGCGGGACGAGGGGCTACACCTTC. The encoded protein is CASSSSGTRGYTF.

This clonotype was counted only a few times. The chain combines TRBV12-3 or TRBV12-4 with TRBJ1-1, with a possible D match to TRBD1 (6 bases). Trimming removed 7 bases from V and 0 bases from J, with 9 bases in between. The CDR3 sequence is 13 residues long. In DNA form, the CDR3 reads TGTGCCAGCACCGGACAGATGAACACTGAAGCTTTCTTT. Protein sequence: CASTGQMNTEAFF.

At least ten counts were recorded for this clonotype. V and J are TRBV10-1 and TRBJ2-2, with 8 bases lining up with TRBD2. The germline V gene encodes CDR1 WNHNN and CDR2 SYGVQD (reference sequence). J lost 1 base, V lost 6 bases, and 7 bases had no gene match. The CDR3 spans 16 residues. The CDR3 region has the DNA TGCGCCAGCAGCCTAGCGGGCCCTCTGAACACCGGGGAGCTGTTTTTT. Amino acid sequence: CASSLAGPLNTGELFF.

This clonotype was detected many times. The chain couples TRBV9 to TRBJ2-5; D possibly corresponds to TRBD2 (6 bases). The ends were cut back, 3 bases at V and 6 bases at J, with 9 bases in the middle. The CDR3 extends over 12 amino acids. Germline V CDR1 and CDR2: SGDLS, YYNGEE. This CDR3 reads CASSDGGKTQYF. The CDR3 DNA follows: TGTGCCAGCAGCGACGGAGGGAAGACCCAGTACTTC.